A selection of T cell receptor beta chains follows, all from one sample in a study of T cells of healthy individuals. Each CDR3 protein is one row after TCRdb ran MiXCR on the 5' RACE reads. The table lists about 53,000 distinct CDR3 sequences, roughly 14% of them singletons. The receptors derive from a human donor in good health. The CDR3 runs from the conserved cysteine through the conserved F or W. D genes are given only for firm matches. Rows may omit the clone size; those that give it use once, few, many or a size class.

clone size | J gene | V gene | D gene | CDR3 protein | CDR3 DNA
many | TRBJ1-3 | TRBV9 | . | CASSSGGLIYSGNTIYF | TGTGCCAGCAGCTCGGGGGGACTCATATACTCTGGAAACACCATATATTTT
few | TRBJ2-3 | TRBV12-3/TRBV12-4 | . | CASSLAGDTQYF | TGTGCCAGCAGTTTAGCGGGAGATACGCAGTATTTT
few | TRBJ1-4 | TRBV14 | TRBD1 | CASSPVTGPNEKLFF | TGTGCCAGCAGCCCGGTGACAGGGCCTAATGAAAAACTGTTTTTT
. | TRBJ1-3 | TRBV30 | . | CAWSVSGSSSGNTIYF | TGTGCCTGGAGTGTTTCGGGGAGTTCTTCTGGAAACACCATATATTTT
. | TRBJ2-5 | TRBV7-3 | TRBD1 | CASSPGQGVTETQYF | TGTGCCAGCAGCCCGGGGCAGGGGGTGACGGAGACCCAGTACTTC
many | TRBJ2-7 | TRBV20-1 | . | CSASSGHEQYF | TGCAGTGCGTCTTCGGGCCACGAGCAGTACTTC
many | TRBJ2-3 | TRBV5-6 | TRBD1 | CASSTGQGRTRGTDTQYF | TGTGCCAGCAGCACGGGACAGGGGCGAACTCGGGGCACAGATACGCAGTATTTT
many | TRBJ1-5 | TRBV28 | . | CASSLSAKVNQPQHF | TGTGCCAGCAGTTTAAGCGCCAAGGTCAATCAGCCCCAGCATTTT
many | TRBJ2-2 | TRBV24-1 | TRBD2 | CATSDQERGETGELFF | TGTGCCACCAGTGATCAGGAGCGGGGGGAGACCGGGGAGCTGTTTTTT
many | TRBJ2-7 | TRBV5-6 | TRBD1 | CASSPGTATYEQYF | TGTGCCAGCAGCCCTGGGACAGCCACCTACGAGCAGTACTTC
many | TRBJ1-1 | TRBV6-2/TRBV6-3 | TRBD1 | CASSSDRGTEAFF | TGTGCCAGCAGTTCCGACAGGGGGACTGAAGCTTTCTTT
. | TRBJ2-3 | TRBV2 | . | CASSESDYLTDTQYF | TGTGCCAGCAGTGAAAGCGACTACCTCACAGATACGCAGTATTTT
many | TRBJ2-5 | TRBV24-1 | . | CATSDGSQETQYF | TGTGCCACCAGTGATGGCAGCCAAGAGACCCAGTACTTC
. | TRBJ2-1 | TRBV2 | TRBD2 | CASSESTSGSYNEQFF | TGTGCCAGCAGTGAATCAACTAGCGGGTCCTACAATGAGCAGTTCTTC
. | TRBJ2-7 | TRBV28 | . | CASSTSIRDEQYF | TGTGCCAGCAGTACCAGCATCCGAGACGAGCAGTACTTC
once | TRBJ2-5 | TRBV5-1 | . | CASSLQGRGEETQYF | TGCGCCAGCAGCTTGCAGGGGAGGGGGGAAGAGACCCAGTACTTC
many | TRBJ2-7 | TRBV4-2 | TRBD1 | CASSHPTGVNSYEQYF | TGTGCCAGCAGCCACCCGACAGGGGTAAACTCCTACGAGCAGTACTTC
many | TRBJ2-3 | TRBV20-1 | TRBD2 | CSANSALAATDTQYF | TGCAGTGCTAATAGTGCACTAGCGGCCACAGATACGCAGTATTTT
. | TRBJ2-7 | TRBV7-3 | TRBD2 | CASSPLGGNSYEQYF | TGTGCCAGCAGCCCCTTGGGGGGGAACTCCTACGAGCAGTACTTC
. | TRBJ1-1 | TRBV6-5 | . | CASSYDGRRRRDTEAFF | TGTGCCAGCAGTTACGACGGCAGGAGGAGAAGGGACACTGAAGCTTTCTTT
few | TRBJ2-7 | TRBV20-1 | TRBD1 | CSAAGQGDEQYF | TGCAGTGCTGCCGGACAGGGGGACGAGCAGTACTTC
. | TRBJ2-1 | TRBV7-2 | . | CASSLIRGEQFF | TGTGCCAGCAGCTTAATCCGGGGGGAGCAGTTCTTC
many | TRBJ2-5 | TRBV6-5 | TRBD2 | CASSYGTSGRRETQYF | TGTGCCAGCAGTTACGGGACTAGCGGGAGAAGAGAGACCCAGTACTTC
. | TRBJ1-1 | TRBV20-1 | . | CSAGTRGFFTEAFF | TGCAGTGCCGGGACCCGGGGGTTCTTCACTGAAGCTTTCTTT
many | TRBJ1-5 | TRBV20-1 | . | CSVLGSGIYSNQPQHF | TGCAGTGTTCTGGGTAGTGGAATTTATAGCAATCAGCCCCAGCATTTT
few | TRBJ2-7 | TRBV12-3/TRBV12-4 | . | CASSSAGPRSSYEQYF | TGTGCCAGCAGTTCGGCCGGACCGAGGAGCTCCTACGAGCAGTACTTC
. | TRBJ2-3 | TRBV5-1 | . | CASSLVGTHTDTQYF | TGCGCCAGCAGCTTGGTTGGGACCCACACAGATACGCAGTATTTT
. | TRBJ2-5 | TRBV5-1 | TRBD2 | CASAASGGNQETQYF | TGCGCCAGCGCCGCTAGCGGGGGGAACCAAGAGACCCAGTACTTC
many | TRBJ1-5 | TRBV7-2 | . | CASSLDEGRGYQPQHF | TGTGCCAGCAGCTTAGATGAGGGAAGGGGGTATCAGCCCCAGCATTTT
. | TRBJ2-3 | TRBV3-1 | . | CASSLDRGGSTDTQYF | TGTGCCAGCAGCCTAGACCGCGGGGGCAGCACAGATACGCAGTATTTT
many | TRBJ2-3 | TRBV5-1 | TRBD1 | CASSQQGHGTDTQYF | TGCGCCAGCAGTCAACAGGGGCATGGCACAGATACGCAGTATTTT
few | TRBJ2-5 | TRBV6-6 | TRBD2 | CASSWTGLEETQYF | TGTGCCAGCAGTTGGACCGGACTAGAAGAGACCCAGTACTTC
few | TRBJ1-1 | TRBV12-3/TRBV12-4 | . | CASSLRGKAFF | TGTGCCAGCAGTTTGAGAGGGAAGGCTTTCTTT
once | TRBJ2-1 | TRBV12-5 | TRBD1 | CASGLGPGGGINEQFF | TGTGCTAGTGGTTTGGGTCCAGGGGGTGGTATAAATGAGCAGTTCTTC
many | TRBJ2-3 | TRBV5-1 | TRBD2 | CASSLSGSSSDTQYF | TGCGCCAGCAGCTTGAGCGGGAGCTCGTCAGATACGCAGTATTTT
many | TRBJ1-1 | TRBV6-1 | . | CASSEAPRTRVLNTEAFF | TGTGCCAGCAGTGAAGCGCCAAGGACACGAGTTCTGAACACTGAAGCTTTCTTT